This T cell receptor beta chain was documented in a study of shared clonotypes between healthy human individuals. Study-wide context: Per donor, three plates held CD4 naive cells, three held CD4 memory, two held CD8 naive and one held CD8 memory.

Measured with immunoSEQ multiplex PCR; TCRdb has only the in-frame clones, and not every one. Of more than 2,000,000 clones listed, approximately 90% are singletons. Naive CD4+ cells were CD45RA-selected; the remaining cells were memory. Per the germline V gene, CDR1 is LGHNA and CDR2 is YSLEER. The CDR3 sequence is 13 residues long. Trimming took 3 bases from V and 10 from J; bases not matched to a gene: 6. The TCR originated in a man in his late teens or twenties in good health. The chain couples TRBV4-3 to TRBJ2-1; TRBD2 agrees at 7 bases. What was sequenced was naive CD4+ T cells sorted from blood. Subset indicated: CD45RA+ positively selected. The CDR3 DNA reads as TGCGCCAGCAGCCAGGGCGGGAGTCCCGAGCAGTTCTTC. Amino acids: CASSQGGSPEQFF.